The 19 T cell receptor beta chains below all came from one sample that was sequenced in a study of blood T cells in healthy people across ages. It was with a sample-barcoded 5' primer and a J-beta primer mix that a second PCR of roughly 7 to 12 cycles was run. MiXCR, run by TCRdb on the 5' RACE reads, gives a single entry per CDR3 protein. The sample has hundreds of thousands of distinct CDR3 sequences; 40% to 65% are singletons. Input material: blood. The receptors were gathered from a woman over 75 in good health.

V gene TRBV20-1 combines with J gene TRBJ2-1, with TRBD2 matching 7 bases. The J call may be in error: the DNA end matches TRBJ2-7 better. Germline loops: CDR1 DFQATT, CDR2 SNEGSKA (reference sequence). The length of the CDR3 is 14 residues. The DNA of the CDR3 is TGCAGTGCTAGCGGGAGGTACCCCTACAATGAGCAGTACTTC. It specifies CSASGRYPYNEQYF.

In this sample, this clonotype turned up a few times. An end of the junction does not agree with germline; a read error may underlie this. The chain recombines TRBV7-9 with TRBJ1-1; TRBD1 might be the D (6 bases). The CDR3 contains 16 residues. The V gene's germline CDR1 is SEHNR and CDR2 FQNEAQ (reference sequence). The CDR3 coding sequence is TGTGCCTGCAGCCGAGACGGGGGGGCGGCCAAGGCTGAAGCTTTCTTT. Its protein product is CACSRDGGAAKAEAFF.

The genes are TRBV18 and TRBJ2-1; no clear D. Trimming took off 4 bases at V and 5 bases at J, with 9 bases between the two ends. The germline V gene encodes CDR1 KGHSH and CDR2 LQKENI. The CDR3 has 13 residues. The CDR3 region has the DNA TGTGCCAGCTCACTCAAAGAGAACAATGAGCAGTTCTTC. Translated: CASSLKENNEQFF. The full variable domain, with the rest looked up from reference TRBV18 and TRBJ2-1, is NAGVMQNPRHLVRRRGQEARLRCSPMKGHSHVYWYRQLPEEGLKFMVYLQKENIIDESGMPKERFSAEFPKEGPSILRIQQVVRGDSAAYFCASSLKENNEQFFGPGTRLTVL.

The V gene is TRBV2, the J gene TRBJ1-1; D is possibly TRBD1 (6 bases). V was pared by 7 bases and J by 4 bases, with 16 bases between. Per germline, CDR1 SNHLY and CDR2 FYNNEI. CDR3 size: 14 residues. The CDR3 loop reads CASKNRASSTEAFF. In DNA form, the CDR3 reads TGTGCCAGCAAGAACAGGGCGAGCAGCACTGAAGCTTTCTTT.

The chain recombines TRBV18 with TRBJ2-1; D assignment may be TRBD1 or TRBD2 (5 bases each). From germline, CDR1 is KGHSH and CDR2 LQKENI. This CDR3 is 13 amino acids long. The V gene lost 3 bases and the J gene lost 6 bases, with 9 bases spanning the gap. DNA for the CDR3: TGTGCCAGCTCACCCGAGGGGTCCAATGAGCAGTTCTTC. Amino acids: CASSPEGSNEQFF.

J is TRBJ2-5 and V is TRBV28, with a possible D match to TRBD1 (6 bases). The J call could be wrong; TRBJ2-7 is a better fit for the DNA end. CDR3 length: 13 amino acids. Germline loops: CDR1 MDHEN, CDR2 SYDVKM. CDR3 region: CAAGEGGEVEQYF. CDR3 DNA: TGTGCCGCAGGGGAAGGGGGTGAGGTCGAGCAGTACTTC.

CDR3 DNA sequence: TGTGCCAGCAGCAAAGGTTGGGACAGGGGTTCGTCCGAGCAGTACTTC. Translating it yields CASSKGWDRGSSEQYF. This chain joins TRBV21-1 and TRBJ2-4; TRBD1 reflects the table's D call only, with no check against the DNA. The J call may be mistaken, given a closer DNA end match to TRBJ2-7. TRBV21-1 is termed a pseudogene. The CDR3 length is 16 residues.

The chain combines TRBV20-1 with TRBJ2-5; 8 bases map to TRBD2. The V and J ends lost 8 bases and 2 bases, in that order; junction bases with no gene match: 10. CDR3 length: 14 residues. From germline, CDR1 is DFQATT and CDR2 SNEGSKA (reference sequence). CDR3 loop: CSTGGRPQQETQYF. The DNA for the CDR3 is TGCAGTACGGGGGGGCGCCCCCAACAAGAGACCCAGTACTTC.

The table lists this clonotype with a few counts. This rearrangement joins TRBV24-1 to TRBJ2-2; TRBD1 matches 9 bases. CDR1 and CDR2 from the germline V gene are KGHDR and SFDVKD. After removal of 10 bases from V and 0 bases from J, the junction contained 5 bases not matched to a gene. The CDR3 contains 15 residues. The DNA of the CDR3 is TGTGCCACTTCGGGACAGGGAACGAACACCGGGGAGCTGTTTTTT. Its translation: CATSGQGTNTGELFF.

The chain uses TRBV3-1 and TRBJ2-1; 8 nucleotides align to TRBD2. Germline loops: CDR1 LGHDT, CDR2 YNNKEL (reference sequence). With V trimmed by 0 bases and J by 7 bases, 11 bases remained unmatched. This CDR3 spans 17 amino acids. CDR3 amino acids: CASSQDYGGGSGNEQFF. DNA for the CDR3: TGTGCCAGCAGCCAAGATTACGGGGGGGGCTCTGGAAATGAGCAGTTCTTC.

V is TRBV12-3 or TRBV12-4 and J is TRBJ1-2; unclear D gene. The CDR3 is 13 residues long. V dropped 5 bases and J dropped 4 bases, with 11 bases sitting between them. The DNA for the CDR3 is TGTGCCAGCAGTCTACGGATCGTCTATGGCTACACCTTC. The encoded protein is CASSLRIVYGYTF.

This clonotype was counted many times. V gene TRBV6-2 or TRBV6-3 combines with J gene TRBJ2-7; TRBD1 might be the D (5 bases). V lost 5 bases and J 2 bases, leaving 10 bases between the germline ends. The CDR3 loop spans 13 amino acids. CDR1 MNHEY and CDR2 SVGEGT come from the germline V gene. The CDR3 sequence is CASSRDSTYEQYF. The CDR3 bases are TGTGCCAGCAGTCGCGACAGCACCTACGAGCAGTACTTC.

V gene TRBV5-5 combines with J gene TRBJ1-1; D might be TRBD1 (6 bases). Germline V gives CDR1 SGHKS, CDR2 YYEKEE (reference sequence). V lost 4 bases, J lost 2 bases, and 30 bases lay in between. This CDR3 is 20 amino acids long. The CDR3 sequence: CASSPDRTGSLVRGNTEAFF. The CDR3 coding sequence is TGTGCCAGCAGCCCCGACAGGACGGGGAGCTTGGTACGTGGAAACACTGAAGCTTTCTTT.

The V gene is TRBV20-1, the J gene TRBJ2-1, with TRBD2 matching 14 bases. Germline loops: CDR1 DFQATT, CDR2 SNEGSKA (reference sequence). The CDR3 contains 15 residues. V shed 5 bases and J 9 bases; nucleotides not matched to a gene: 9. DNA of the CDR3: TGCAGTGCTTTCTCGACTAGCGGGGGGGTTGTTGAGCAGTTCTTC. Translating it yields CSAFSTSGGVVEQFF.

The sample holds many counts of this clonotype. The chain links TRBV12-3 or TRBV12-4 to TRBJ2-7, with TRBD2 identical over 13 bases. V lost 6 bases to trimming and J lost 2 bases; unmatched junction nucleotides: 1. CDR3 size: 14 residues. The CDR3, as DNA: TGTGCCAGCAGAACTAGCGGGAGGGCCTACGAGCAGTACTTC. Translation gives CASRTSGRAYEQYF.

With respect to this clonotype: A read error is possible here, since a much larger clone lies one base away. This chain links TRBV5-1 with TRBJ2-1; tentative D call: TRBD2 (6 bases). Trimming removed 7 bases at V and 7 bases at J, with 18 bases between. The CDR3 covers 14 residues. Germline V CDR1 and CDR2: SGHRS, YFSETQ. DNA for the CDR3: TGCGCCAGCGGTACAGGCTTGCGGGGTAATGAGCAGTTCTTC. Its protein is CASGTGLRGNEQFF.

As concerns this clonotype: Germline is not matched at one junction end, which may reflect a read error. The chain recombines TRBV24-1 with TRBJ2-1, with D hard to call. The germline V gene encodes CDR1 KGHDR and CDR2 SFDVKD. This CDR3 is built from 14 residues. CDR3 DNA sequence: TGTGCCTCCAGTGATCCGAGCTCCTACAATGAGCAGTTCTTC. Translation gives CASSDPSSYNEQFF.

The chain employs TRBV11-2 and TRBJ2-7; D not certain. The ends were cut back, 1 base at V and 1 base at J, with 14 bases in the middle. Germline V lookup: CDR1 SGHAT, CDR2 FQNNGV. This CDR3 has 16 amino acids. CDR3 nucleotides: TGTGCCAGCAGCTTAGGCCTCCAGCTTTCTTCCTACGAGCAGTACTTC. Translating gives CASSLGLQLSSYEQYF.

The CDR3 sequence is CASSATVYTDTQYF. CDR3 DNA sequence: TGTGCCAGCAGCGCAACAGTTTACACAGATACGCAGTATTTT. The rearrangement links TRBV13 to TRBJ2-3; no clear D. Trimming stripped 5 bases from V and 2 bases from J, with 11 bases between. The CDR3 is 14 residues long. The V gene's germline CDR1 is PRHDT and CDR2 FYEKMQ (reference sequence).